This T cell receptor (beta chain) appears in the sequencing data of a study of cytomegalovirus exposure and HLA in healthy donors. PCR employed 60 Vbeta and 13 Jbeta primers. Measured with immunoSEQ multiplex PCR; TCRdb has only the in-frame clones, and not every one. The sample lists approximately 53,000 clones, roughly 72% occurring once. The study's findings and limits: Being productive about 87% or about 30% of the time was typical of most TCR beta V segments in an earlier analysis.

Of note for this clone: Its antigen is still unknown.

This TCR was sampled from a woman aged 50 to 60 in good health and CMV-seronegative. Material for sequencing was PBMCs.

The CDR3 spells CASSLGTGGYNQPQHF. DNA for the CDR3: TGCGCCAGCAGCCTAGGGACAGGGGGCTACAATCAGCCCCAGCATTTT. The chain has TRBV5-1 and TRBJ1-5; TRBD1 matches at 12 bases. The V gene end was trimmed by 4 bases and the J gene end by 3 bases; junction bases not matched to a gene: 5. Germline lookup yields CDR1 SGHRS and CDR2 YFSETQ. CDR3 size: 16 residues.